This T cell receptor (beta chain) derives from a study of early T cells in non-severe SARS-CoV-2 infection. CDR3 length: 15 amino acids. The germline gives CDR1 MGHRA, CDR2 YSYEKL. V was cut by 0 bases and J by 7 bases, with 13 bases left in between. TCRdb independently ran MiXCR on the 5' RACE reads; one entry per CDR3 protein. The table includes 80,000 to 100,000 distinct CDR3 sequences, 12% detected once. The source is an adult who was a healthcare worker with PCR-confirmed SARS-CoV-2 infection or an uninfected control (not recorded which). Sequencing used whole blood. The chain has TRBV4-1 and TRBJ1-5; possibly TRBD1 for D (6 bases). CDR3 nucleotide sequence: TGCGCCAGCAGCCAAGATGTGGCAGGGGTGCAGCCCCAGCATTTT. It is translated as CASSQDVAGVQPQHF.